The 30 T cell receptor beta chains given below trace back to one sample, sequenced in a study of identifying expanded T cells in peripheral blood. Only in-frame clones appear in the TCRdb table, and some are missing; sequencing was by immunoSEQ multiplex PCR. Of around 94,000 clones listed, 80% to 90% are singletons. Sample: blood. These receptors originate from a person between 18 and 75 years old in good health.

The chain employs TRBV18 and TRBJ1-4; perhaps TRBD1 as D (5 bases). The CDR3 is made up of 17 amino acids. V gave up 0 bases and J gave up 4 bases, with 15 bases separating them. CDR1 and CDR2 (germline): KGHSH, LQKENI. The CDR3 sequence: CASSPPGDSRLNEKLFF. The DNA of the CDR3 is TGTGCCAGCTCACCACCGGGTGACAGCCGCCTTAATGAAAAACTGTTTTTT.

The chain couples TRBV2 to TRBJ2-1; perhaps TRBD2 as D (5 bases). There are 15 residues in the CDR3. Germline V lookup: CDR1 SNHLY, CDR2 FYNNEI. V lost 4 bases and J 3 bases, leaving 13 bases between the germline ends. The DNA for the CDR3 is TGTGCCAGCAGTGGGACTCTAACCCACTACAATGAGCAGTTCTTC. Translating gives CASSGTLTHYNEQFF.

This chain links TRBV10-3 with TRBJ2-7; D perhaps matches TRBD1 (5 bases). Trimming cost V 9 bases and J 2 bases, with 17 bases left between them. Germline CDR1 and CDR2: ENHRY and SYGVKD. CDR3 length equals 14 residues. The CDR3 reads CAINPTDIPYEQYF. The CDR3 nucleotides read TGTGCCATTAACCCGACAGACATCCCCTACGAGCAGTACTTC.

The genes are TRBV2 and TRBJ2-2, with D possibly TRBD1 on 6 matching bases. Germline CDR1 SNHLY, CDR2 FYNNEI. V gave up 7 bases and J gave up 2 bases, with 11 bases separating them. This CDR3 is 14 amino acids long. CDR3: CASTGHLNTGELFF. CDR3 bases: TGTGCCAGCACGGGACACTTAAACACCGGGGAGCTGTTTTTT.

The chain links TRBV18 to TRBJ2-1, with a tentative D call TRBD1 (6 bases). Deletions cut 1 base from V and 0 bases from J, with 7 bases between. The CDR3 runs 15 residues. Germline CDR1 is KGHSH and CDR2 is LQKENI. This chain's CDR3 is CASSPRTASYNEQFF. The CDR3 DNA sequence: TGTGCCAGCTCACCACGGACAGCCTCCTACAATGAGCAGTTCTTC.

The chain employs TRBV6-5 and TRBJ1-1; possible D gene TRBD1, 5 bases. Germline loops: CDR1 MNHEY, CDR2 SVGAGI. The CDR3 extends over 15 amino acids. V was cut by 7 bases and J by 3 bases, with 18 bases left in between. The CDR3 sequence is CASTPPGGAHTEAFF. The CDR3 nucleotides read TGTGCCAGCACCCCACCAGGCGGGGCCCACACTGAAGCTTTCTTT.

This chain joins TRBV2 and TRBJ2-3, with D maybe TRBD2 (5 bases). V was trimmed by 3 bases and J by 1 base, leaving 5 bases between them. CDR1 SNHLY and CDR2 FYNNEI come from the germline V gene. This CDR3 comprises 13 residues. DNA of the CDR3: TGTGCCAGCAGTGACGGGGGCACAGATACGCAGTATTTT. Protein product: CASSDGGTDTQYF.

The rearrangement links TRBV10-2 to TRBJ1-2, with TRBD1 matching over 7 bases. Germline V gene lookup returns CDR1 WSHSY and CDR2 SAAADI. The CDR3 covers 14 residues. The J segment lost 6 bases and the V segment lost 0 bases, leaving 4 bases of the junction unmatched. The CDR3 nucleotides are TGCGCCAGCAGTGAGTCGGGCAGGGGGAATGGCTACACCTTC. As protein: CASSESGRGNGYTF.

The chain is built from TRBV5-1 and TRBJ2-5; 11 bases map to TRBD2. Per the germline V gene, CDR1 is SGHRS and CDR2 is YFSETQ. The V gene end was trimmed by 4 bases and the J gene end by 1 base; junction bases not matched to a gene: 6. The CDR3 is made up of 16 amino acids. Written as DNA, the CDR3 is TGCGCCAGCAGCCCCATTACTAGCGGGAGCCAAGAGACCCAGTACTTC. Translated: CASSPITSGSQETQYF.

The chain uses TRBV10-3 and TRBJ2-3; TRBD2 aligns across 7 bases. V gave up 10 bases and J gave up 0 bases; unmatched junction bases: 19. The CDR3 has 18 residues. Germline V lookup: CDR1 ENHRY, CDR2 SYGVKD. CDR3 region: CATHPGGGAGDSTDTQYF. CDR3 in DNA: TGTGCCACTCACCCCGGCGGTGGGGCGGGGGATAGCACAGATACGCAGTATTTT.

The chain employs TRBV11-2 and TRBJ2-1; no reliable D call. Per the germline V gene, CDR1 is SGHAT and CDR2 is FQNNGV. V gave up 7 bases and J gave up 4 bases, with 14 bases separating them. The CDR3 loop spans 14 amino acids. CDR3: CASTLLSSYNEQFF. The CDR3 nucleotides read TGTGCCAGCACCTTGCTTAGTAGTTACAATGAGCAGTTCTTC.

The table lists this clone with a few counts. The V gene is TRBV11-3, the J gene TRBJ1-6; D gene uncertain. Trimming cost V 1 base and J 8 bases, with 6 bases left between them. Germline V gene sequence: CDR1 SGHNT, CDR2 YENEEA. The CDR3 extends over 13 amino acids. The CDR3 bases are TGTGCCAGCAGCTTAGGGGCTCATTCACCCCTCCACTTT. Translated, it gives CASSLGAHSPLHF.

V and J are TRBV5-1 and TRBJ1-1, with a tentative D call TRBD1 (5 bases). Germline V gene sequence: CDR1 SGHRS, CDR2 YFSETQ. The CDR3 sequence is 12 residues long. Trimming left V 3 bases short and J 5 bases short, with 8 bases between. The CDR3 loop is CASSSDRTEAFF. The CDR3 nucleotides are TGCGCCAGCAGCTCCGACAGAACTGAAGCTTTCTTT.

This clone was seen a single time. This chain joins TRBV19 and TRBJ1-1; D perhaps matches TRBD1 (5 bases). The CDR3 sequence is 13 residues long. V lost 7 bases and J 5 bases, leaving 14 bases between the germline ends. Germline CDR1 LNHDA, CDR2 SQIVND (reference sequence). CDR3 sequence (DNA): TGTGCCAGTAACGGGGACCGCCGAACTGAAGCTTTCTTT. This gives the protein CASNGDRRTEAFF.

This chain connects TRBV5-1 to TRBJ2-7; D not resolved. The germline V gene has CDR1 SGHRS and CDR2 YFSETQ. The CDR3 sequence is 13 residues long. Trimming shortened V by 0 bases and J by 3 bases, and 7 bases separated the two germline ends. CDR3 sequence reads: CASSLAESYEQYF. The CDR3 coding sequence is TGCGCCAGCAGCTTGGCAGAAAGCTACGAGCAGTACTTC.

V usage is TRBV12-5 and J usage is TRBJ1-6, with D possibly being TRBD1 (5 bases). This CDR3 comprises 19 residues. V was trimmed by 2 bases and J by 0 bases, leaving 17 bases between them. From germline, CDR1 is LGHNT and CDR2 FRNRAP. CDR3 sequence (DNA): TGTGCTAGTGGTTTGCTACTTGGACAAGGGGCCTCCTATAATTCACCCCTCCACTTT. It is translated as CASGLLLGQGASYNSPLHF.

The rearrangement links TRBV27 to TRBJ1-2, with TRBD1 matching 8 bases. With 2 bases clipped from V and 7 bases from J, the junction kept 6 bases outside the gene matches. The CDR3 length is 14 residues. Germline CDR1 and CDR2: MNHEY and SMNVEV (reference sequence). CDR3 sequence reads: CASSLGQGAGGYTF. The CDR3 coding sequence is TGTGCCAGCAGTTTAGGGCAGGGGGCGGGTGGCTACACCTTC.

The V call is TRBV27, the J call TRBJ1-1, with D hard to call. Germline V lookup: CDR1 MNHEY, CDR2 SMNVEV (reference sequence). V was trimmed by 5 bases and J by 8 bases, leaving 18 bases between them. This CDR3 has 14 amino acids. The CDR3 DNA is TGTGCCAGCAGTCCCTCGCATCAACCGTGGGAAGCTTTCTTT. It yields the protein CASSPSHQPWEAFF.

This sequence joins TRBV19 and TRBJ1-1, with a possible D match to TRBD1 (6 bases). Germline V gives CDR1 LNHDA, CDR2 SQIVND (reference sequence). The V and J ends lost 3 bases and 2 bases respectively, with 10 bases between them. The CDR3 contains 14 residues. CDR3 protein: CASSMSGANTEAFF. The CDR3 bases are TGTGCCAGTAGTATGTCGGGGGCTAACACTGAAGCTTTCTTT. Based on the CDR3 plus reference TRBV19 and TRBJ1-1, the full variable domain is DGGITQSPKYLFRKEGQNVTLSCEQNLNHDAMYWYRQDPGQGLRLIYYSQIVNDFQKGDIAEGYSVSREKKESFPLTVTSAQKNPTAFYLCASSMSGANTEAFFGQGTRLTVV.

J is TRBJ1-2 and V is TRBV7-6; the D is unclear. This CDR3 spans 13 amino acids. Trimming stripped 5 bases from V and 2 bases from J, with 9 bases between. CDR1 SGHVS and CDR2 FNYEAQ come from the germline V gene. The CDR3 here is CASSPGSNYGYTF. Written as DNA, the CDR3 is TGTGCCAGCAGCCCGGGATCCAACTATGGCTACACCTTC.

The chain links TRBV5-8 to TRBJ2-1; D may be TRBD1 (6 bases). The germline CDR1 and CDR2 sequences are SGHTS and YDEGEE. The CDR3 length is 16 residues. The V and J ends lost 4 bases and 8 bases respectively, with 22 bases between them. In nucleotides, the CDR3 is TGTGCCAGCAGCATCCTCAGGGGTTCCCCCCTACATGAGCAGTTCTTC. Protein product: CASSILRGSPLHEQFF.

The J gene is TRBJ1-2, the V gene TRBV5-8; 9 bases line up with TRBD1. The CDR3 length is 14 residues. V lost 0 bases to trimming and J lost 8 bases; unmatched junction nucleotides: 5. From germline, CDR1 is SGHTS and CDR2 YDEGEE. CDR3: CASSLDRGRYGYTF. In nucleotides, the CDR3 is TGTGCCAGCAGCTTGGACAGGGGGCGGTACGGCTACACCTTC.

The chain uses TRBV7-9 and TRBJ1-2, with no clear D. V lost 1 base to trimming and J lost 4 bases, with 10 bases between them. The CDR3 has 14 amino acids. CDR1 SEHNR and CDR2 FQNEAQ come from the germline V gene (reference sequence). CDR3 DNA: TGTGCCAGCAGCTTAGACAGTACCTCCTATGGCTACACCTTC. This sequence encodes CASSLDSTSYGYTF.

The rearrangement joins TRBV30 to TRBJ1-3; a possible D gene is TRBD1 (5 bases). The germline V and J ends were trimmed by 3 bases and 3 bases, with 21 bases remaining between them. The CDR3 spans 17 residues. Germline V gene sequence: CDR1 GTSNPN, CDR2 SVGIG (reference sequence). The CDR3 coding sequence is TGTGCCTGGAGCGCCGGGGGAAACAGGTTCTTTGGAAACACCATATATTTT. Residues: CAWSAGGNRFFGNTIYF.

The chain carries TRBV30 and TRBJ1-1; 9 bases match TRBD1. This CDR3 has 12 amino acids. Per germline, CDR1 GTSNPN and CDR2 SVGIG (reference sequence). CDR3: CGLQGAFTEAFF. CDR3 nucleotide sequence: TGTGGACTACAGGGGGCATTCACTGAAGCTTTCTTT.

The chain joins TRBV4-1 to TRBJ2-1; perhaps TRBD1 as D (5 bases). Germline CDR1 MGHRA, CDR2 YSYEKL. The CDR3 totals 18 residues. The ends were cut back, 3 bases at V and 9 bases at J, with 27 bases in the middle. The CDR3 nucleotides are TGCGCCAGCAGCCAGGCCCTGCGAGGTAGGGGATCTATCGGTGAGCAGTTCTTC. It translates to CASSQALRGRGSIGEQFF.

The rearrangement uses TRBV27 and TRBJ2-7; 9 bases map to TRBD1. The CDR3 has 14 amino acids. In germline, CDR1 is MNHEY, CDR2 SMNVEV (reference sequence). The V and J ends lost 0 bases and 4 bases, in that order; junction bases with no gene match: 1. The CDR3 protein is CASSLSGTGYEQYF. CDR3 nucleotide sequence: TGTGCCAGCAGTTTATCCGGGACAGGGTACGAGCAGTACTTC.

The chain recombines TRBV2 with TRBJ1-5, with 9 bases identical to TRBD1. Germline V gene lookup returns CDR1 SNHLY and CDR2 FYNNEI. The CDR3 contains 14 residues. V trimming: 4 bases; J trimming: 6 bases; junction bases outside the gene matches: 4. The CDR3 loop is CASSVLTGGQPQHF. CDR3 DNA: TGTGCCAGCAGTGTCCTGACAGGGGGTCAGCCCCAGCATTTT.

V usage is TRBV6-1 and J usage is TRBJ2-7, with D possibly TRBD2 on 6 matching bases. CDR3 size: 15 residues. Germline V gene sequence: CDR1 MNHNS, CDR2 SASEGT. V lost 0 bases to trimming and J lost 4 bases, with 13 bases between them. The DNA for the CDR3 is TGTGCCAGCAGTGAAGCGGGGGGATTATTATACGAGCAGTACTTC. Translated: CASSEAGGLLYEQYF.

This clone has only a few counts. V gene TRBV11-3 combines with J gene TRBJ1-1; D possibly corresponds to TRBD1 (5 bases). The CDR3 spans 16 residues. The V gene lost 0 bases and the J gene lost 1 base, with 12 bases spanning the gap. Germline V gene data show CDR1 as SGHNT and CDR2 as YENEEA. The CDR3 DNA is TGTGCCAGCAGCTTAGATGATTGGAGGGGGAACACTGAAGCTTTCTTT. Residues: CASSLDDWRGNTEAFF.